One and the same sample provided the 14 T cell receptor beta chains below, sequenced in a study of blood T cells in healthy people across ages (dated by TCRdb to about 2015). The library was generated by 5' RACE. The second PCR ran for about 7 to 11 cycles and used a J-beta primer mix along with a sample-barcoded 5' primer. TCRdb took the public reads, trimmed them with fastp at Q25, ran MiXCR for clone calling and kept in-frame beta chains. Identical CDR3 protein sequences are pooled into one entry, listed with their most common genes and DNA. The sample records some 1.8 million distinct CDR3 sequences, 35% to 50% of which are singletons. The ten top clones hold roughly 24% of the sample. The sequencing sample was made of blood. The receptor source for this set is a human donor in good health.

This clonotype was seen repeatedly, ten times or more. The V call is TRBV7-8, the J call TRBJ2-1; 11 bases are a match to TRBD2. V was pared by 1 base and J by 2 bases, with 10 bases of the junction left unmatched. CDR1 is SGHVS and CDR2 is FQNEAQ in the germline V gene. The CDR3 has 19 amino acids. CDR3 region: CASSLGRKIAGGTYNEQFF. Written as DNA, the CDR3 is TGTGCCAGCAGCTTAGGGAGAAAGATAGCGGGGGGGACCTACAATGAGCAGTTCTTC. The full variable domain, completed using reference TRBV7-8 and TRBJ2-1, is GAGVSQSPRYKVAKRGQDVALRCDPISGHVSLFWYQQALGQGPEFLTYFQNEAQLDKSGLPSDRFFAERPEGSVSTLKIQRTQQEDSAVYLCASSLGRKIAGGTYNEQFFGPGTRLTVL.

On this clonotype itself: At one of its ends the junction is not consistent with the germline gene, which may arise from a read error. The rearrangement uses TRBV29-1 and TRBJ2-3, with no clear D. The CDR3 runs 14 residues. CDR1 is SQVTM, CDR2 ANQGSEA, per germline. The CDR3 is CGVGVAGITDTQYF. CDR3 in DNA: TGCGGCGTTGGAGTAGCTGGGATCACAGATACGCAGTATTTT.

CDR3 protein: CASSLAGGKSVKLFF. CDR3 coding DNA: TGTGCCAGCAGTTTAGCCGGGGGTAAAAGTGTGAAGCTGTTTTTT. The chain combines TRBV28 with TRBJ2-2, with D possibly TRBD2 on 6 matching bases. Trimming pared 2 bases from V and 12 bases from J, leaving 19 bases between. Germline values: CDR1 MDHEN, CDR2 SYDVKM. The CDR3 runs 15 residues.

This chain connects TRBV10-3 to TRBJ2-5; 8 nucleotides align to TRBD1. This CDR3 is 13 amino acids long. Trimming at V came to 11 bases and at J to 5 bases, leaving 10 bases not matched to a gene. The germline gives CDR1 ENHRY, CDR2 SYGVKD. The DNA of the CDR3 is TGTGCCCTCGGGGCAGGGGGCTGGGAGACCCAGTACTTC. It is translated as CALGAGGWETQYF.

This clonotype occurred a few times. This chain uses TRBV7-2 with TRBJ2-7; the D gene is possibly TRBD1 (6 bases). Germline values: CDR1 SGHTA, CDR2 FQGNSA. The CDR3 is 15 residues long. Trimming removed 5 bases from V and 0 bases from J, with 14 bases in between. Here the CDR3 DNA reads TGTGCCAGCAGCCGAGATACAGGGTTCTCCTACGAGCAGTACTTC. This translates into CASSRDTGFSYEQYF.

This clonotype was detected only a few times. This sequence joins TRBV20-1 and TRBJ2-1; TRBD2 aligns across 14 bases. Looked up from germline, CDR1 is DFQATT and CDR2 is SNEGSKA (reference sequence). Germline trimming cut 6 bases from V and 6 bases from J; bases unmatched to any gene: 16. The CDR3 extends over 18 amino acids. The CDR3 loop is CSAPILGTSGSKPNEQFF. The DNA of the CDR3 is TGCAGTGCGCCGATCCTCGGGACTAGCGGGAGCAAGCCCAATGAGCAGTTCTTC.

In this sample, this clonotype turned up a few times. The J gene is TRBJ2-3, the V gene TRBV20-1, with 16 bases matching TRBD2. This CDR3 comprises 16 residues. The V segment lost 6 bases and the J segment 5 bases; nucleotides outside the gene matches: 8. Per the germline V gene, CDR1 is DFQATT and CDR2 is SNEGSKA (reference sequence). The CDR3 region has the DNA TGCAGTGCACCGGGACTAGCGGGGGGGCCGGAAGATACGCAGTATTTT. Its protein is CSAPGLAGGPEDTQYF.

V and J are TRBV11-1 and TRBJ2-7, with D possibly TRBD2 on 5 matching bases. Germline V gives CDR1 SGHAT, CDR2 FQDESV (reference sequence). The V gene lost 6 bases and the J gene lost 5 bases, with 17 bases spanning the gap. The CDR3 sequence is 14 residues long. DNA of the CDR3: TGTGCCAGCAGACCCGAGCAGGCTAGCAACGAGCAGTACTTC. Protein sequence: CASRPEQASNEQYF.

This clonotype was detected only once. V is TRBV2 and J is TRBJ2-5; D not certain. Trimming cost V 6 bases and J 0 bases, with 11 bases left between them. Germline CDR1 is SNHLY and CDR2 is FYNNEI. The CDR3 is made up of 14 amino acids. The CDR3 nucleotides read TGTGCCAGCAGACCGGAAAGGTACCAAGAGACCCAGTACTTC. It codes for CASRPERYQETQYF.

This clonotype came up a few times. The chain uses TRBV12-3 or TRBV12-4 and TRBJ1-1; D unresolved. The V gene lost 8 bases and the J gene lost 2 bases, with 6 bases spanning the gap. This CDR3 spans 11 amino acids. DNA of the CDR3: TGTGCCAGCGGGGTAAACACTGAAGCTTTCTTT. It yields the protein CASGVNTEAFF.

In its sample, this clonotype was seen a few times. At one of its ends the junction is not consistent with the germline gene, which may arise from a read error. The chain links TRBV29-1 to TRBJ2-1; D is possibly TRBD2 (6 bases). This CDR3 comprises 12 residues. Germline CDR1 is SQVTM and CDR2 is ANQGSEA. Written as DNA, the CDR3 is TGCAGCGTCGAAGCGGGTTTCTATGAGCAGTTCTTC. Translating it yields CSVEAGFYEQFF.

This clonotype was found many times. The genes are TRBV5-1 and TRBJ2-1; D could derive from TRBD1 or TRBD2 (5 bases each). V was pared by 0 bases and J by 5 bases, with 12 bases between. This CDR3 comprises 15 residues. Germline V gives CDR1 SGHRS, CDR2 YFSETQ. The CDR3 nucleotides read TGCGCCAGCAGCTTGGTTCGGGGCACCGACAATGAGCAGTTCTTC. Its translation is CASSLVRGTDNEQFF.

This clonotype occurred a few times. The V and J genes are TRBV29-1 and TRBJ1-2, with TRBD1 as a possible D gene (6 bases). V shed 0 bases and J shed 2 bases, with 13 bases lying between them. Per germline, CDR1 SQVTM and CDR2 ANQGSEA. This CDR3 spans 15 amino acids. The CDR3 sequence is CSVEDFLGANYGYTF. Here the CDR3 DNA reads TGCAGCGTTGAAGATTTCCTGGGGGCGAACTATGGCTACACCTTC. Filled out from reference TRBV29-1 and TRBJ1-2, the complete variable domain reads SAVISQKPSRDICQRGTSLTIQCQVDSQVTMMFWYRQQPGQSLTLIATANQGSEATYESGFVIDKFPISRPNLTFSTLTVSNMSPEDSSIYLCSVEDFLGANYGYTFGSGTRLTVV.

The chain couples TRBV12-3 or TRBV12-4 to TRBJ2-3; D unclear. The CDR3 consists of 14 residues. The V and J ends lost 5 bases and 2 bases respectively, with 11 bases between them. CDR3 in amino acids: CASSPLLFTDTQYF. CDR3 nucleotide sequence: TGTGCCAGCAGTCCTCTACTCTTCACAGATACGCAGTATTTT.